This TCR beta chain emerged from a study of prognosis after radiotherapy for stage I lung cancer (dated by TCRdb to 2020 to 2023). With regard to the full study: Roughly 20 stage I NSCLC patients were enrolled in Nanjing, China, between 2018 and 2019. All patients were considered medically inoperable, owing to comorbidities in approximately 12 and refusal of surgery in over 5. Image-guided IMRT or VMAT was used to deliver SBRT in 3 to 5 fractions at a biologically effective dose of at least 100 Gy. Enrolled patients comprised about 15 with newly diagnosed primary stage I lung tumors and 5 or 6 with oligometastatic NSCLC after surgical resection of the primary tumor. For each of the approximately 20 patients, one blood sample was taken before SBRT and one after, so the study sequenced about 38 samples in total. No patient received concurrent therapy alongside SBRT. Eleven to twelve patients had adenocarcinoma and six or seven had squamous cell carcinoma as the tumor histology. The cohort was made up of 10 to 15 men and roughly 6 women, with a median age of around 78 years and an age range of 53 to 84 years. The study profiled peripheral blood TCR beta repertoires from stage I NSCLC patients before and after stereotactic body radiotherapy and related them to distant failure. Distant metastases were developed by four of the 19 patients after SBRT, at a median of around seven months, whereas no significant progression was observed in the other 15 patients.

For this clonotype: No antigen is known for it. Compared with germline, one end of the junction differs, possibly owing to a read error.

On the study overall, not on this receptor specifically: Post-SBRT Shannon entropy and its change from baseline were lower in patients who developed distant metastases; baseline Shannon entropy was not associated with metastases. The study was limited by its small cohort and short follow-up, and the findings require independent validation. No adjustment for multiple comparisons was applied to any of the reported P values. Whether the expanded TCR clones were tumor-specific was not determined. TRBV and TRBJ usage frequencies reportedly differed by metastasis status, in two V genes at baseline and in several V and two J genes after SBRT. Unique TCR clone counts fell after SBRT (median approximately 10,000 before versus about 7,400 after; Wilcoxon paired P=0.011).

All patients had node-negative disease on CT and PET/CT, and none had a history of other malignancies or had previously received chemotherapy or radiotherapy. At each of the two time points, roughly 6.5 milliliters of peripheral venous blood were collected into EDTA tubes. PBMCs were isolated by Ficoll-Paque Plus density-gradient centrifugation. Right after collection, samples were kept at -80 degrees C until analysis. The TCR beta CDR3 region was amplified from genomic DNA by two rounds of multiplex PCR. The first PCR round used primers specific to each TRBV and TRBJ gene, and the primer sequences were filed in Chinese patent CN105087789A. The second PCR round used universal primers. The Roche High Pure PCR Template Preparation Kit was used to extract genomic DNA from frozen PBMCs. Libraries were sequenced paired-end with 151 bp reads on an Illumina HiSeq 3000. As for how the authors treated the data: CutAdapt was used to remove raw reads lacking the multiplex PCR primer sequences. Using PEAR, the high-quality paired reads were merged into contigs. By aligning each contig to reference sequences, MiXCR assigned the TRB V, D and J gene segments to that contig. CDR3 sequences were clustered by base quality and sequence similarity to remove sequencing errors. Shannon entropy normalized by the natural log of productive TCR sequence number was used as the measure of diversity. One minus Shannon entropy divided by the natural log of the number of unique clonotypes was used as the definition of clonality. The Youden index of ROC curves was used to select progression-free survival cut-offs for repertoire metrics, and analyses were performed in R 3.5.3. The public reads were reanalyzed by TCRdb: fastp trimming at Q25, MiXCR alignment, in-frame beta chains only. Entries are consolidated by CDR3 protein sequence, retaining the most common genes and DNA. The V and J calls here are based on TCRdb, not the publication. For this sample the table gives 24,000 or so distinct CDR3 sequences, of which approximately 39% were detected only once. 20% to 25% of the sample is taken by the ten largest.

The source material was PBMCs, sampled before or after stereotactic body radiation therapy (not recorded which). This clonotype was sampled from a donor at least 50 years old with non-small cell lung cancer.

In nucleotide form, the sequence is TGTGCCAGCAGATTAGAAAGCTACGAGCAGTACTTC. Translated, this is CASRLESYEQYF. The sequence links TRBV7-9 to TRBJ2-7; the D gene lacks a confident call. Sequences SEHNR (CDR1) and FQNEAQ (CDR2) are obtained from the germline V gene (reference sequence). The CDR3 runs 12 residues from the cysteine to the phenylalanine. The only DNA kept is the CDR3, 36 bases in frame from the first base. Beyond the CDR3, the reference TRBV7-9 and TRBJ2-7 genes provide the residues; the full variable domain reads: DTGVSQNPRHKITKRGQNVTFRCDPISEHNRLYWYRQTLGQGPEFLTYFQNEAQLEKSRLLSDRFSAERPKGSFSTLEIQRTEQGDSAMYLCASRLESYEQYFGPGTRLTVT.